This T cell receptor (beta chain) was identified in a study of PD-L1 blockade in urothelial cancer (dated by TCRdb to the late 2010s). Regarding the research as a whole: All patients started therapy in about 2014 and received atezolizumab 1,200 mg intravenously every 3 weeks. Pretreatment tumor samples, along with matched peripheral blood serially collected before and after atezolizumab treatment, were subjected to TCR sequencing. Blood samples were analyzed at two time points: 3 weeks after treatment start (second dose) and 6 weeks after treatment start. Nine patients reached durable clinical benefit, while 20 or so patients did not. Pretreatment blood TCR-seq was available for twenty-nine patients, at least one posttreatment blood collection was obtained for 24 patients, and tumor TCR-seq was available for 24 patients. Somatic, immune and clinical correlates of response to PD-L1 blockade with atezolizumab in urothelial cancer were the focus of an exploratory multi-omic analysis. About 90% of the roughly 29 patients were males with bladder-origin urothelial cancer, and about 65% of the roughly 29 reported a prior smoking history. Progression-free survival longer than 6 months counted as durable clinical benefit, and TCR features were additionally tested against both progression-free and overall survival. In the same patients who had TCR sequencing, pretreatment tumors also underwent whole exome sequencing and RNA sequencing. An ECOG performance status of 0 or 1 was recorded for the patients, and 0 to 3 prior chemotherapy regimens had been received by the patients. Blood samples yielded a median of around 140,000 T cells and more than 80,000 unique TCRs, with median clonality 0.080.

With regard to this clone: What antigen it recognizes has not been identified. No base qualities exist here, and no much larger clone lies one base off it.

Reading the germline V gene (reference sequence) gives CDR1 SEHNR and CDR2 FQNEAQ. The CDR3 goes from the cysteine to the phenylalanine over 13 residues. The entry retains the CDR3 DNA only, 39 bases that are in frame from base 1. The V end loses 2 bases and the J end loses 11 bases, and a stretch of 10 bases separates them. Overall results and qualifications from the work: At 3 weeks after the start of treatment, tumor-associated TCR clones in peripheral blood had expanded more in patients with durable benefit (n ≈ 23, p = 0.022). Because of the small sample size (n ≈ 29) and the many exploratory analyses performed, the results are intended to be regarded as hypothesis-generating. A pretreatment peripheral blood TCR clonality below the median was linked to improved progression-free and overall survival.

The cohort comprised nearly 30 patients with locally advanced or metastatic urothelial carcinoma treated at Memorial Sloan Kettering on a trial protocol. Peripheral blood mononuclear cells were collected pretreatment and during treatment, with between 1 and 8 total time points obtained per patient. The Qiagen DNeasy Blood extraction kit was used to purify genomic DNA from total PBMCs and from tumor samples. PBMCs were collected pretreatment and during treatment, and were isolated and stored as previously described. Each PCR received spiked-in synthetic TCR analog templates so that absolute template abundance could be estimated from read counts. Using the immunoSEQ assay, TCRbeta CDR3 regions were amplified from genomic DNA with bias-controlled V and J gene primers. Sequencing of rearranged TCRbeta segments was performed at approximately 20X coverage. As for the authors' bioinformatics: Sequencing errors were corrected by clustering, and CDR3s were annotated against IMGT so that V, D and J genes could be assigned. Downstream analyses used only productive TCRbeta rearrangements and left out out-of-frame or stop-codon sequences. Clonality was calculated as one minus the Shannon entropy normalized by the log of the number of unique productive sequences. Fisher's exact test with Benjamini-Hochberg correction, using a cutoff of adjusted p below 0.01, was how clones that differed between time points or between blood and tumor were identified. Entries here come from immuneACCESS through TCRdb and include only in-frame sequences with V and J called. Some clones fail to appear in such tables; in the studies checked, an unresolved V gene covers under half of the shortfall, and the cause of the remainder is unknown. V and J calls and clone size follow that table, whereas D and trimming were derived from the DNA. The sample data list more than 30,000 clones, and 70% to 85% of these were observed just once. The ten largest clones represent 30% of the sample.

The rearranged segments are TRBV7-9 and TRBJ1-6; the D gene is perhaps TRBD1, on 6 matching bases. The material was PBMCs, obtained around atezolizumab (anti-PD-L1) treatment. This TCR was recovered from a man between 60 and 75 years old with urothelial cancer. The CDR3 protein: CASSLSTGTPLHF. The bases read TGTGCCAGCAGCTTATCGACAGGAACACCCCTCCACTTT.